The 30 T cell receptor beta chains below come from one sample, sequenced in a study of cytomegalovirus exposure and HLA in healthy donors. Primers: 60 Vbeta forward and 13 Jbeta reverse. The repertoire was sequenced with immunoSEQ multiplex PCR; TCRdb's copy has only in-frame clones and lacks some. The sample table sets out 93,000 or so clones. The sequenced material came from PBMCs. These receptors came from a man aged 35 to 55 in good health and CMV-seronegative.

The chain uses TRBV6-5 and TRBJ1-4, with TRBD1 matching 7 bases. This CDR3 region has 14 residues. V gave up 4 bases and J gave up 5 bases; unmatched junction bases: 4. Germline V gene sequence: CDR1 MNHEY, CDR2 SVGAGI. The CDR3 DNA is TGTGCCAGCAGTTCGACAGGGAGCAATGAAAAACTGTTTTTT. This translates into CASSSTGSNEKLFF.

The V gene is TRBV18, the J gene TRBJ2-3; 7 bases fit TRBD1. J gave up 4 bases and V 0 bases, and 7 bases lay outside the gene matches. This CDR3 has 16 residues. The germline gives CDR1 KGHSH, CDR2 LQKENI. For the CDR3, the DNA is TGTGCCAGCTCACCACCGAACAGGGGCGTCTCAGATACGCAGTATTTT. Translation gives CASSPPNRGVSDTQYF.

The chain has TRBV7-8 and TRBJ1-1; 9 bases line up with TRBD1. Germline V gene sequence: CDR1 SGHVS, CDR2 FQNEAQ. V lost 5 bases, J lost 1 base, and 5 bases stayed unmatched. The CDR3 is 15 residues long. CDR3 in amino acids: CASSMGQGSNTEAFF. The CDR3 DNA is TGTGCCAGCAGCATGGGACAGGGTTCGAACACTGAAGCTTTCTTT.

V and J are TRBV2 and TRBJ2-7; 7 nucleotides match TRBD2. This CDR3 has 15 amino acids. Trimming cost V 0 bases and J 6 bases; bases outside gene matches: 8. Germline CDR1 is SNHLY and CDR2 is FYNNEI. DNA of the CDR3: TGTGCCAGCAGTGAAGCGGCTAGCGGCGGCGGCGAGCAGTACTTC. It codes for CASSEAASGGGEQYF.

The chain combines TRBV7-2 with TRBJ2-2; TRBD2 aligns across 8 bases. Trimming cost V 5 bases and J 8 bases; bases outside gene matches: 7. Germline V gene lookup returns CDR1 SGHTA and CDR2 FQGNSA. This CDR3 region has 14 residues. The CDR3 loop is CASSRTSSGGELFF. The CDR3 region has the DNA TGTGCCAGCAGCCGGACTAGCTCGGGGGGGGAGCTGTTTTTT.

The chain recombines TRBV5-6 with TRBJ2-1; possible D gene TRBD2, 6 bases. CDR1 is SGHDT, CDR2 YYEEEE, per germline. V was shortened by 4 bases and J by 5 bases, with 16 bases between the two germline ends. The CDR3 is 15 residues long. The CDR3 spells CASSTRLVRNNEQFF. DNA of the CDR3: TGTGCCAGCAGCACCCGACTAGTCAGAAACAATGAGCAGTTCTTC.

The J gene is TRBJ2-5, the V gene TRBV4-1; 7 bases are shared with TRBD2. The germline CDR1 and CDR2 sequences are MGHRA and YSYEKL. This CDR3 is built from 17 residues. Unmatched junction bases numbered 15, after V lost 0 bases and J lost 8 bases. The CDR3 coding sequence is TGCGCCAGCAGCCAAGATTACAGGACTAGGGGTTTACGAACCCAGTACTTC. Residues: CASSQDYRTRGLRTQYF.

With respect to this clone: The same CDR3 can be traced to other DNA sequences in this sample. The chain links TRBV9 to TRBJ2-6, with D possibly being TRBD1 (6 bases). The CDR3 totals 15 residues. Germline assignment: CDR1 SGDLS and CDR2 YYNGEE. The V gene lost 1 base and the J gene lost 1 base, with 6 bases spanning the gap. The CDR3 is CASSVQGSGANVLTF. DNA for the CDR3: TGTGCCAGCAGCGTACAGGGGTCTGGGGCCAACGTCCTGACTTTC.

The gene calls are TRBV5-1 and TRBJ2-5; 9 nucleotides agree with TRBD1. The last part of the DNA fits TRBJ2-7 better; the J call may be wrong. In germline, CDR1 is SGHRS, CDR2 YFSETQ. The CDR3 consists of 14 residues. Here the CDR3 reads CASSTGTGFYEQYF. CDR3 bases: TGCGCCAGCAGTACCGGGACAGGGTTCTACGAGCAGTACTTC.

The chain employs TRBV6-6 and TRBJ2-5; 10 positions match TRBD1. The germline CDR1 and CDR2 sequences are MNHNY and SVGAGI (reference sequence). The CDR3 loop spans 15 amino acids. V gave up 7 bases and J gave up 0 bases; unmatched junction bases: 5. In nucleotides, the CDR3 is TGTGCCAGCAAAGGGGACAGGGGCGACCAAGAGACCCAGTACTTC. Translated: CASKGDRGDQETQYF.

The chain employs TRBV30 and TRBJ1-2, with 7 bases aligning to TRBD1. Germline CDR1 GTSNPN, CDR2 SVGIG (reference sequence). CDR3 length: 15 amino acids. Germline trimming cut 0 bases from V and 2 bases from J; bases unmatched to any gene: 6. This CDR3 reads CAWSVGQGGNYGYTF. CDR3 bases: TGTGCCTGGAGTGTGGGTCAGGGGGGAAACTATGGCTACACCTTC. Complete variable domain (other parts from reference TRBV30 and TRBJ1-2): SQTIHQWPATLVQPVGSPLSLECTVEGTSNPNLYWYRQAAGRGLQLLFYSVGIGQISSEVPQNLSASRPQDRQFILSSKKLLLSDSGFYLCAWSVGQGGNYGYTFGSGTRLTVV.

The J gene is TRBJ2-5, the V gene TRBV10-1; 8 nucleotides line up with TRBD2. V lost 0 bases and J lost 3; bases outside the gene matches: 6. Germline V gene data show CDR1 as WNHNN and CDR2 as SYGVQD (reference sequence). The CDR3 length is 16 residues. The CDR3 bases are TGCGCCAGCAGTGAGTCGGGCGGGGGGATCGAAGAGACCCAGTACTTC. Protein product: CASSESGGGIEETQYF.

The rearrangement links TRBV4-3 to TRBJ2-5, with D possibly matching TRBD1 (5 bases). Trimming took 0 bases from V and 5 from J, leaving 10 bases between them. The CDR3 is 14 residues long. Germline values: CDR1 LGHNA, CDR2 YSLEER. Written as DNA, the CDR3 is TGCGCCAGCAGCCAAGATGGGGCCGGGGAGACCCAGTACTTC. Protein sequence: CASSQDGAGETQYF.

V gene TRBV10-1 combines with J gene TRBJ1-1; 7 bases align to TRBD1. The V gene's germline CDR1 is WNHNN and CDR2 SYGVQD (reference sequence). The CDR3 spans 14 residues. V trimming: 6 bases; J trimming: 1 base; junction bases outside the gene matches: 5. The CDR3 DNA reads TGCGCCAGCAGCTCCGGACAGGCGAACACTGAAGCTTTCTTT. Its translation is CASSSGQANTEAFF.

The chain combines TRBV30 with TRBJ2-7, with 8 nucleotides matching TRBD1. Germline CDR1 is GTSNPN and CDR2 is SVGIG (reference sequence). Trimming at V came to 4 bases and at J to 0 bases, leaving 8 bases not matched to a gene. The CDR3 consists of 15 residues. For the CDR3, the DNA is TGTGCCTGGACGACACAGGGGGAGAGCTCCTACGAGCAGTACTTC. Translated: CAWTTQGESSYEQYF.

The rearrangement joins TRBV18 to TRBJ1-1; the D is unclear. CDR1 is KGHSH and CDR2 is LQKENI in the germline V gene. This CDR3 comprises 15 residues. With 4 bases removed from V and 3 bases from J, the gap between germline ends came to 15 bases. In DNA form, the CDR3 reads TGTGCCAGCTCACTAAAACAGACGTCGGACACTGAAGCTTTCTTT. It specifies CASSLKQTSDTEAFF.

The chain recombines TRBV5-1 with TRBJ1-1, with 7 nucleotides matching TRBD1. The CDR3 covers 14 residues. Germline values: CDR1 SGHRS, CDR2 YFSETQ. Trimming cost V 4 bases and J 8 bases; bases outside gene matches: 11. The CDR3 DNA reads as TGCGCCAGCAGCCAGGTAGGACAGGTTCGAGAAGCTTTCTTT. Amino acids: CASSQVGQVREAFF.

The chain joins TRBV19 to TRBJ2-1; 8 positions agree with TRBD2. Per germline, CDR1 LNHDA and CDR2 SQIVND (reference sequence). The CDR3 loop spans 14 amino acids. Unmatched junction bases numbered 9, after V lost 7 bases and J lost 7 bases. CDR3 nucleotide sequence: TGTGCCAGTAAAAGGCGGGGGGCGGGGAATGAGCAGTTCTTC. Translation: CASKRRGAGNEQFF.

The V call is TRBV13, the J call TRBJ1-2; a possible D gene is TRBD1 (6 bases). There are 16 residues in the CDR3. Germline-derived CDR1 and CDR2 are PRHDT and FYEKMQ (reference sequence). V dropped 4 bases and J dropped 0 bases, with 15 bases sitting between them. The CDR3 DNA sequence: TGTGCCAGCAGCTCCCAGGCGACAGGTCCTAACTATGGCTACACCTTC. It translates to CASSSQATGPNYGYTF.

J is TRBJ2-7 and V is TRBV30, with D perhaps matching TRBD1 (6 bases). V lost 5 bases to trimming and J lost 2 bases, with 13 bases between them. CDR3 length: 13 amino acids. Germline values: CDR1 GTSNPN, CDR2 SVGIG (reference sequence). CDR3 DNA: TGTGCCTGGGACCGACAGGTAACCTACGAGCAGTACTTC. This encodes CAWDRQVTYEQYF.

The chain has TRBV25-1 and TRBJ2-1, with 8 bases identical to TRBD1. This CDR3 comprises 12 residues. V lost 5 bases to trimming and J lost 9 bases; unmatched junction nucleotides: 3. The V gene's germline CDR1 is MGHDK and CDR2 SYGVNS. In nucleotides, the CDR3 is TGTGCCAGCAGTTACGACAGGGGTGAGCAGTTCTTC. Encoded protein: CASSYDRGEQFF.

CDR3 in DNA: TGTGCCAGCAGTGTTGAGGCGGGGGGCTACAATGAGCAGTTCTTC. Translating it yields CASSVEAGGYNEQFF. The chain employs TRBV6-1 and TRBJ2-1, with TRBD2 identical over 8 bases. CDR1 is MNHNS and CDR2 is SASEGT in the germline V gene. The CDR3 is 15 amino acids. The V gene end was trimmed by 4 bases and the J gene end by 3 bases; junction bases not matched to a gene: 5.

The chain uses TRBV18 and TRBJ2-7, with 8 bases that match TRBD1. Trimming removed 3 bases from V and 0 bases from J; junction bases left unmatched: 4. The germline V gene has CDR1 KGHSH and CDR2 LQKENI. The CDR3 is 15 residues long. CDR3 sequence (DNA): TGTGCCAGCTCACCGGACAGGGCCCCCTCCTACGAGCAGTACTTC. As protein: CASSPDRAPSYEQYF.

The chain uses TRBV6-5 and TRBJ2-1; D is possibly TRBD1 (6 bases). The length of the CDR3 is 15 residues. V was shortened by 6 bases and J by 5 bases, with 17 bases between the two germline ends. Germline V gene lookup returns CDR1 MNHEY and CDR2 SVGAGI. The CDR3 DNA reads as TGTGCCAGCAGCCAATCCGGACAGTTTAACAATGAGCAGTTCTTC. Translation gives CASSQSGQFNNEQFF.

The chain links TRBV10-3 to TRBJ1-1, with a possible D match to TRBD1 (5 bases). The V end was cut by 2 bases, the J end by 2 bases, with 9 bases between. The CDR3 loop spans 14 amino acids. The germline V gene has CDR1 ENHRY and CDR2 SYGVKD. The CDR3: CAISEGGVNTEAFF. The CDR3 bases are TGTGCCATCAGTGAGGGGGGGGTCAACACTGAAGCTTTCTTT.

The chain links TRBV28 to TRBJ2-3; a possible D gene is TRBD2 (7 bases). Trimming took 8 bases from V and 1 from J, leaving 13 bases between them. From germline, CDR1 is MDHEN and CDR2 SYDVKM. The CDR3 runs to 14 residues. CDR3 nucleotide sequence: TGTGCCAGCTACGGGGGGCTTGGCACAGATACGCAGTATTTT. Translated, it gives CASYGGLGTDTQYF.

The chain has TRBV10-1 and TRBJ2-1, with D possibly matching TRBD1 (6 bases). The germline V and J ends were trimmed by 7 bases and 9 bases, with 16 bases remaining between them. This CDR3 spans 13 amino acids. Per germline, CDR1 WNHNN and CDR2 SYGVQD (reference sequence). This chain's CDR3 is CASNQQGLGEQFF. The CDR3 bases are TGCGCCAGCAACCAACAGGGATTAGGTGAGCAGTTCTTC.

The chain combines TRBV7-2 with TRBJ2-3; TRBD2 is a possible D gene (6 bases). This CDR3 spans 17 amino acids. Trimming took 5 bases from V and 4 from J, leaving 22 bases between them. CDR1 SGHTA and CDR2 FQGNSA come from the germline V gene. The CDR3 sequence: CASSKRSGPQRADTQYF. For the CDR3, the DNA is TGTGCCAGCAGCAAACGTAGCGGACCACAGCGGGCAGATACGCAGTATTTT.

The gene calls are TRBV30 and TRBJ1-2, with 8 bases that match TRBD1. The germline CDR1 and CDR2 sequences are GTSNPN and SVGIG (reference sequence). Trimming at V came to 4 bases and at J to 14 bases, leaving 12 bases not matched to a gene. The CDR3 is made up of 12 amino acids. The CDR3 sequence is CAWNLQAGTGTF. The DNA of the CDR3 is TGTGCCTGGAACTTGCAGGCCGGGACAGGTACCTTC.

Of note for this clone: This sample also contains other DNA sequences that code for the same CDR3. The chain recombines TRBV7-2 with TRBJ2-5, with TRBD1 matching over 7 bases. CDR3 length: 14 residues. The V and J ends lost 5 bases and 1 base, in that order; junction bases with no gene match: 4. Germline V gene lookup returns CDR1 SGHTA and CDR2 FQGNSA. The CDR3 DNA reads as TGTGCCAGCAGCCCGACAGGGTTCCAAGAGACCCAGTACTTC. Translating it yields CASSPTGFQETQYF.